This T cell receptor (beta chain) was sequenced for a study of T cells after yellow fever vaccination. Whole-study results and caveats: The study re-detected most primary-vaccination clones after the booster (about 95% CD4, roughly 90% CD8).

Each CDR3 protein is one row after TCRdb ran MiXCR on the 5' RACE reads. The sample records 78,000 or so distinct CDR3 sequences, more than 5.5% being singletons. Germline V gene sequence: CDR1 LGHNA, CDR2 YSLEER. Trimming left V 0 bases short and J 2 bases short, with 9 bases between. CDR3 length: 15 amino acids. This clonotype was recorded many times. The antigen remains unidentified. This rearrangement joins TRBV4-3 to TRBJ2-3, with D perhaps TRBD1 (5 bases). The specimen comprised CD8+ T cells sorted from PBMCs, sampled around 10 days after the first yellow fever vaccination. The sequence derives from a man between 18 and 29 years old who received the YFV17D yellow fever vaccine. The CDR3 nucleotides are TGCGCCAGCAGCCAAGATGACAGTTACACAGATACGCAGTATTTT. Translated: CASSQDDSYTDTQYF.